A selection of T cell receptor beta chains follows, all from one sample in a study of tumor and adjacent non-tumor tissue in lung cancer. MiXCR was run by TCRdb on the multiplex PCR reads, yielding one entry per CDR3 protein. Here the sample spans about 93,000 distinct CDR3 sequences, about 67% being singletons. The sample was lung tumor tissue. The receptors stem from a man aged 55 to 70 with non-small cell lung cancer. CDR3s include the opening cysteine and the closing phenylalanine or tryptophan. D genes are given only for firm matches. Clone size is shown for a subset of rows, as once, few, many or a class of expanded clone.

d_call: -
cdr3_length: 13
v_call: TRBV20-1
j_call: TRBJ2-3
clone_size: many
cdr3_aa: CSAKTPSTDTQYF
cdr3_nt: TGCAGTGCCAAGACTCCGAGCACAGATACGCAGTATTTT

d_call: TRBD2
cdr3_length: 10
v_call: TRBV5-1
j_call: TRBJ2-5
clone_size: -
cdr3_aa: CARPGGIQYF
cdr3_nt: TGCGCCAGACCCGGGGGGATCCAGTACTTC

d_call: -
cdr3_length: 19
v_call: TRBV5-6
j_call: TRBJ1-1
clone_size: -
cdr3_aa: CASSSPVARQTPHDTKALF
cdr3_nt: TGTGCCAGCAGCTCACCCGTGGCGAGACAGACACCTCATGACACTAAAGCTTTATTT

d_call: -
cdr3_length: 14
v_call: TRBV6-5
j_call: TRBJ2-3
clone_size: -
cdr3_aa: CAGRLGRVADKQYF
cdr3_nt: TGTGCCGGCAGACTCGGTAGGGTTGCAGATAAGCAGTATTTT

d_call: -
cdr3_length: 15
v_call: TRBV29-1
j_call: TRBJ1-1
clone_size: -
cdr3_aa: CCVSRTAASNTEAFF
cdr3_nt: TGCTGCGTCTCCAGGACGGCGGCTTCTAACACTGAAGCCTTCTTT

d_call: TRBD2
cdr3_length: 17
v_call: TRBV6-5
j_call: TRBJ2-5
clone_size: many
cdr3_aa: CASSYHPTSGRGETQYF
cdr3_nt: TGTGCCAGCAGTTACCATCCGACTAGCGGGAGGGGGGAGACCCAGTACTTC

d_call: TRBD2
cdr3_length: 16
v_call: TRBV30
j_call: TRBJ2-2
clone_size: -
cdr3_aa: CSHGLAGGTGTGELLF
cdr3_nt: TGTTCTCATGGACTAGCGGGAGGTACAGGGACCGGGGAGCTGCTTTTT

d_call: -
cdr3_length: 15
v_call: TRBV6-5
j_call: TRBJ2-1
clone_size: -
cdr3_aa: CVCSYRGSSYNEQFF
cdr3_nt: TGTGTCTGCAGTTACCGGGGAAGCTCCTACAATGAGCAGTTCTTC

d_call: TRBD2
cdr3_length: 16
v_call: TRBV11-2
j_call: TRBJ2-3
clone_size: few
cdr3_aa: CASSRSGGAFEDTQYF
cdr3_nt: TGTGCCAGCAGCCGTAGCGGGGGAGCATTTGAAGATACGCAGTATTTT

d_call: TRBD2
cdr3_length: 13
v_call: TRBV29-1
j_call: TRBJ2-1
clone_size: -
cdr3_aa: CSVAGTNANEQSF
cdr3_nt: TGCAGCGTCGCCGGGACTAACGCCAATGAGCAGTCCTTC

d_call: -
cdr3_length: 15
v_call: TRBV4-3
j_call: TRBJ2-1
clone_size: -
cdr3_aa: CASSRGDAGSDEQFF
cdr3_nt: TGCGCCAGCAGCCGAGGAGATGCCGGTTCCGATGAGCAGTTCTTC

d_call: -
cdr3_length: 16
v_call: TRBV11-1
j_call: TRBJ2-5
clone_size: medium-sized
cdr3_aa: CASSSAVTYSQETQYF
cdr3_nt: TGTGCCAGCAGCTCGGCGGTCACTTACTCCCAAGAGACCCAGTACTTC

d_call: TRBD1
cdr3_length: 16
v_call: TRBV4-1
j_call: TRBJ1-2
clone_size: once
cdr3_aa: CASSQASLDRAGGYTF
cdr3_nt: TGCGCCAGCAGCCAAGCAAGCCTTGACAGGGCCGGTGGCTACACCTTC

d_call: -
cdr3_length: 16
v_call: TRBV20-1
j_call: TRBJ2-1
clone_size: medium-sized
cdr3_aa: CSASFPGARSLNEQFF
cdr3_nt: TGCAGTGCTAGCTTCCCCGGCGCTAGGTCCCTCAATGAGCAGTTCTTC

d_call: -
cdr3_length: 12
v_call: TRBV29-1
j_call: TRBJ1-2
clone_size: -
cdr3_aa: CIFGPTGNGYTF
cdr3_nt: TGCATTTTTGGACCCACAGGGAACGGCTACACCTTC

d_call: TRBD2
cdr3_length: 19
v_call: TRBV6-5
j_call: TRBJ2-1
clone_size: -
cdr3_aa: CVSPYRGLVKKMIYNEQFF
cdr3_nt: TGTGTCAGCCCTTATAGGGGACTAGTGAAAAAGATGATCTACAATGAGCAGTTCTTC

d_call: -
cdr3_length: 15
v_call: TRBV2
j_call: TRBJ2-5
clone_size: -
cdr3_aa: CASSASRTDQETQYF
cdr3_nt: TGTGCCAGCAGTGCCTCGCGAACAGATCAAGAGACCCAGTACTTC

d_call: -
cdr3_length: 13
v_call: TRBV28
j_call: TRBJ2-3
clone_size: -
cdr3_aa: CASSLREQRWQYF
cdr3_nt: TGTGCCAGCAGTTTAAGAGAGCAGCGCTGGCAGTATTTT

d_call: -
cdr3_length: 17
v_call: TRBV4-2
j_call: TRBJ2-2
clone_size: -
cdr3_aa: CASSQDGDLRVPGELFF
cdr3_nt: TGTGCCAGCAGCCAAGACGGAGACCTTCGGGTCCCCGGGGAGCTCTTTTTT

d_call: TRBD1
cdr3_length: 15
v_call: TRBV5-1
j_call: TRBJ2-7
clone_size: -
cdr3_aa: CASSVGTGGTYEQYF
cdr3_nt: TGCGCCAGCAGCGTGGGGACAGGGGGCACCTACGAGCAGTACTTC

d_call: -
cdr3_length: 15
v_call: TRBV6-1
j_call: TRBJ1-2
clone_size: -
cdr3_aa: CAIKEADSPNYGYTF
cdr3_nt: TGCGCCATCAAGGAGGCAGATTCACCTAACTATGGCTACACCTTC

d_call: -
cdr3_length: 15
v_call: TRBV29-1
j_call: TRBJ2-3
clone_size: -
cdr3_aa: CSVESWTRSSDTQSF
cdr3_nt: TGCAGCGTTGAATCATGGACAAGGTCCTCAGATACGCAGTCTTTT

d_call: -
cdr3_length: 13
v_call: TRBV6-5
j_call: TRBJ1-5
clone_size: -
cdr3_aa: CASSYFRNQPQHF
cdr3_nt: TGTGCTAGCAGTTACTTCCGCAATCAGCCCCAGCATTTT

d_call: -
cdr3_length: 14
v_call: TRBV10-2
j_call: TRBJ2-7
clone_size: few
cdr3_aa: CASRQAGTRDEQYF
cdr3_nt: TGCGCCAGCAGGCAAGCCGGGACTCGGGACGAGCAGTACTTC

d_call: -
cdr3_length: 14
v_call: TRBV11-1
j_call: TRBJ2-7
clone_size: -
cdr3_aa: CASSLPGSAYEQYF
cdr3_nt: TGTGCCAGCAGCCTTCCCGGTAGCGCCTACGAGCAGTACTTC

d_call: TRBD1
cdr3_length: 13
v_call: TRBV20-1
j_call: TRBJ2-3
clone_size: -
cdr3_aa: CSAARTGYDTQYF
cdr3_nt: TGCAGTGCTGCCCGGACAGGCTACGATACGCAGTATTTT

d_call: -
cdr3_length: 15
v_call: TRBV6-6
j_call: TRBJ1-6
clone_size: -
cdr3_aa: CPSNYNTGTNSPLHF
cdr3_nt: TGTCCCAGCAATTACAATACGGGTACTAATTCACCCCTCCACTTT

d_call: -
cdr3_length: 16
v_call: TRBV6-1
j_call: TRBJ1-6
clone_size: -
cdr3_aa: CASSEGSGGYNSPLYF
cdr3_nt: TGTGCCAGCAGTGAAGGTTCGGGGGGGTATAATTCACCCCTCTACTTT

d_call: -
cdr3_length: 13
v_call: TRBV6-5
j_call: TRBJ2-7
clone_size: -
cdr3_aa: CASSSTGLSEHYF
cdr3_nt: TGTGCCAGCAGTTCTACAGGGCTAAGTGAACACTACTTC

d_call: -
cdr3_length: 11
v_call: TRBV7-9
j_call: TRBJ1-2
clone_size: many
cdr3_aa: CATPREYGYTF
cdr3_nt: TGTGCCACCCCCAGGGAGTATGGCTACACCTTC

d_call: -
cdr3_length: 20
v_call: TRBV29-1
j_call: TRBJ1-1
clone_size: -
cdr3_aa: CSVEDLGLVCGARDPVEALF
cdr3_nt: TGCAGCGTTGAAGATCTGGGTTTGGTGTGTGGGGCGCGAGATCCGGTTGAAGCTCTCTTT

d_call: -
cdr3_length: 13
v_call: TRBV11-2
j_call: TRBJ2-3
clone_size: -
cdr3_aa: CASSLIGANTQYF
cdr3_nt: TGTGCCAGCAGCTTGATAGGGGCAAATACGCAGTATTTT

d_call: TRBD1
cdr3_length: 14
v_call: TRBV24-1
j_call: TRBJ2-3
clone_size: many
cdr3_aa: CATSETNSGTGQYF
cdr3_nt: TGTGCCACCAGTGAAACAAACTCCGGGACAGGGCAGTATTTT

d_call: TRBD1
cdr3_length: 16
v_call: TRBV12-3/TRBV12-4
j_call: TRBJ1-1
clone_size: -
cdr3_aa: CTSSFSGDRRNTGAFF
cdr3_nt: TGTACCAGCAGTTTTTCAGGGGACAGGAGGAACACTGGAGCTTTCTTT

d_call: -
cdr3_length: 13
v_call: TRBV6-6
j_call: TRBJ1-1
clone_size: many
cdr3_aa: CASNDRPNTEAFF
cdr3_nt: TGTGCCAGCAATGACCGTCCAAACACTGAAGCTTTCTTT

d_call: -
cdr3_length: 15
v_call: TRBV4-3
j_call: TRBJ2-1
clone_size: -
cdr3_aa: CASSQILSSYDEQFF
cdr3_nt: TGCGCCAGCAGCCAGATCCTGAGCTCCTACGATGAGCAGTTCTTC

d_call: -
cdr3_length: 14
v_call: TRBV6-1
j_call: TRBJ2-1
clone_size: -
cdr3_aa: CTSSKGDGGSEQFF
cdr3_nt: TGTACTAGCAGCAAAGGGGACGGGGGAAGTGAGCAGTTCTTC

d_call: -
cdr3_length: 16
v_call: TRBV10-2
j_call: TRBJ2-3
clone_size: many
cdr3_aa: CASSDPTLRVADTQYF
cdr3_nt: TGCGCCAGCAGTGACCCAACACTCAGGGTGGCAGATACGCAGTATTTT

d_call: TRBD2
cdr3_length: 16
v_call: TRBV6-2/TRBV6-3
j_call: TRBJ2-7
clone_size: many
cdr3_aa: CASSYLAGAGGYEQYF
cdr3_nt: TGTGCCAGCAGTTACCTCGCCGGGGCGGGAGGCTACGAGCAGTACTTC

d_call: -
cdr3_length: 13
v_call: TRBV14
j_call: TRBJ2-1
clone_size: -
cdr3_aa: CASSSNLNNGQFF
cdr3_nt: TGTGCCAGCAGCTCTAATTTAAACAATGGGCAGTTCTTC

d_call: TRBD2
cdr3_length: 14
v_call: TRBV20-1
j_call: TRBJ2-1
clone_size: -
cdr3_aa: CSVRFQREGVEQFF
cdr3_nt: TGCAGTGTTAGATTCCAGCGGGAGGGAGTGGAGCAGTTCTTC

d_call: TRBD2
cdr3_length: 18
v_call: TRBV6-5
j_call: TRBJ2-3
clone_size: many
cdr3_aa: CASSFYGTSGMRADTQYF
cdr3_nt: TGTGCCAGCAGTTTCTACGGGACTAGCGGGATGCGCGCAGATACGCAGTATTTT

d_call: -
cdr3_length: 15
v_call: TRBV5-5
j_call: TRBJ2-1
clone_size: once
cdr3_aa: CASSVGCVGHDEQFF
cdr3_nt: TGCGCCAGCAGCGTTGGCTGTGTAGGACACGATGAGCAGTTCTTC

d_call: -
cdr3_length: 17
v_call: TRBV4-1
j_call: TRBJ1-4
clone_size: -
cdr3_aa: CASSQESDSSNPDEVFF
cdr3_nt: TGCGCTAGCAGCCAAGAGTCGGACAGCAGCAATCCTGATGAAGTGTTTTTT

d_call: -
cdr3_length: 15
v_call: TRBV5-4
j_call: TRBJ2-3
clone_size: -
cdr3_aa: CASSFPGTGVDAQYF
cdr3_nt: TGTGCCAGCAGCTTTCCCGGGACGGGGGTGGATGCGCAGTATTTT

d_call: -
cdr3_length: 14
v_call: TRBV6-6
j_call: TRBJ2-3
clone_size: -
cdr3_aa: CASRPRGVTDTQYF
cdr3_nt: TGTGCCAGCAGGCCAAGGGGTGTCACAGATACGCAGTATTTT

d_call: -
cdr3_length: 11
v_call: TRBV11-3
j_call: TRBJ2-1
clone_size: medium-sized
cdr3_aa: CASSFGNEQFF
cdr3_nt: TGTGCCAGCAGCTTTGGCAATGAGCAGTTCTTC

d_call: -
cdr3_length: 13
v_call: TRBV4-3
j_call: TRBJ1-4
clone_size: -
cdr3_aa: CAISQVRAEKLFF
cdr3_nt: TGCGCCATCAGCCAAGTCAGGGCTGAAAAACTGTTTTTT

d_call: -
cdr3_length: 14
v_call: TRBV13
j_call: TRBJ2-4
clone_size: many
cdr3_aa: CASSTGQSTAIQYF
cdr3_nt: TGTGCCAGCAGCACCGGACAATCTACAGCCATTCAGTACTTC